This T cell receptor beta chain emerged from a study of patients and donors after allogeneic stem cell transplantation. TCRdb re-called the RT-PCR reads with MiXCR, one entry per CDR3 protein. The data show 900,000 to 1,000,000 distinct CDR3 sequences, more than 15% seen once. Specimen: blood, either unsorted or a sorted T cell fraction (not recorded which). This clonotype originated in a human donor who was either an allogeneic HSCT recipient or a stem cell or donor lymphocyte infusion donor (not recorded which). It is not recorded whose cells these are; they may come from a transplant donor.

The CDR3 DNA is TGTGCCAGCAGTCCTATGACAGGGCCAAACTCTGGAAACACCATATATTTT. Translation: CASSPMTGPNSGNTIYF. The rearrangement uses TRBV11-2 and TRBJ1-3, with TRBD1 matching over 7 bases. The CDR3 contains 17 residues. After removal of 6 bases from V and 0 bases from J, the junction contained 11 bases not matched to a gene. Germline V CDR1 and CDR2: SGHAT, FQNNGV.